These T cell receptor beta chains were read from a single sample in a study of vaccination and CD4 T cells after COVID-19. No antigen is known for these receptors. TCRdb called the PCR reads again in MiXCR, with one record for every CDR3 protein. The sample lists roughly 18,000 distinct CDR3 sequences, roughly 60% occurring once. The sequenced sample consisted of CD4+ T cells from blood, cultured in vitro. These receptor sequences come from a human donor who had recovered from COVID-19. The CDR3 runs from the conserved cysteine through the conserved F or W. D genes are given only for firm matches. The listing skips clone size in some rows; elsewhere it reads once, few, many or a size class.

j_call | d_call | v_call | clone_size | cdr3_aa | cdr3_nt
TRBJ1-1 | NA | TRBV28 | NA | CASRLGGITEAFF | TGTGCCAGCCGTCTAGGGGGAATAACTGAAGCTTTCTTT
TRBJ1-1 | NA | TRBV12-3/TRBV12-4 | NA | CASSWISGNTEAFF | TGTGCCAGCAGTTGGATATCAGGGAACACTGAAGCTTTCTTT
TRBJ2-5 | TRBD2 | TRBV6-2/TRBV6-3 | few | CASTKGGRLETQYF | TGTGCCAGCACCAAGGGCGGGAGGTTGGAGACCCAGTACTTC
TRBJ1-1 | TRBD1 | TRBV20-1 | NA | CSARDLLQVQGPYTEAFF | TGCAGTGCTAGAGATCTCCTCCAGGTACAGGGGCCTTACACTGAAGCTTTCTTT
TRBJ2-7 | TRBD2 | TRBV2 | few | CASKLRGRAGYEQYF | TGTGCCAGCAAGTTACGCGGGAGGGCCGGGTACGAGCAGTACTTC
TRBJ1-4 | TRBD1 | TRBV20-1 | few | CSAPGTGDEKLFF | TGCAGTGCCCCCGGGACAGGAGATGAAAAACTGTTTTTT
TRBJ1-5 | NA | TRBV20-1 | few | CSARSARGVDQPQHF | TGCAGTGCTAGATCGGCTAGGGGGGTTGATCAGCCCCAGCATTTT
TRBJ1-5 | TRBD1 | TRBV20-1 | NA | CSAREARGLEPQHF | TGCAGTGCTAGAGAGGCCAGGGGGCTTGAGCCCCAGCATTTT
TRBJ2-1 | NA | TRBV2 | NA | CASSEALRRPGGQFF | TGTGCCAGCAGTGAAGCGCTTCGAAGACCCGGGGGACAGTTCTTC
TRBJ1-1 | NA | TRBV7-9 | NA | CASSWEDKTEAFF | TGTGCCAGCAGCTGGGAGGACAAGACTGAAGCTTTCTTT
TRBJ2-7 | TRBD1 | TRBV27 | few | CASSLFGTGKPYEQYF | TGTGCCAGCAGTTTATTCGGGACAGGGAAGCCTTACGAGCAGTACTTC
TRBJ2-3 | NA | TRBV10-1 | few | CATTDTQYF | TGCGCCACCACAGATACGCAGTATTTT
TRBJ1-1 | NA | TRBV6-2/TRBV6-3 | NA | CASGNTEAFF | TGTGCCAGCGGAAACACTGAAGCTTTCTTT
TRBJ1-2 | NA | TRBV7-8 | few | CASSLNWAMEGYTF | TGTGCCAGCAGCTTAAATTGGGCCATGGAAGGCTACACCTTC
TRBJ1-5 | NA | TRBV20-1 | few | CSARKGANQPQHF | TGCAGTGCTAGAAAAGGGGCCAATCAGCCCCAGCATTTT
TRBJ1-1 | TRBD1 | TRBV2 | once | CASSGRGSGGTEAFF | TGTGCCAGCAGTGGCAGGGGGTCCGGAGGTACTGAAGCTTTCTTT
TRBJ1-1 | NA | TRBV27 | NA | CASSSPFLNTEAFF | TGTGCCAGCAGTTCCCCCTTTCTGAACACTGAAGCTTTCTTT
TRBJ1-2 | NA | TRBV2 | NA | CASSEGYRDYYYGYTF | TGTGCCAGCAGTGAAGGGTACAGGGACTATTACTATGGCTACACCTTC
TRBJ2-7 | TRBD1 | TRBV2 | NA | CASRGTGVSYEQYF | TGTGCCAGCAGAGGAACAGGGGTAAGCTACGAGCAGTACTTC
TRBJ2-1 | TRBD2 | TRBV19 | NA | CASSMDLGLAGGNEQFF | TGTGCCAGTAGTATGGATCTGGGACTAGCGGGAGGAAATGAGCAGTTCTTC
TRBJ1-5 | TRBD1 | TRBV19 | NA | CATHMTGRESNQPQHF | TGTGCCACCCACATGACAGGGCGGGAGAGTAATCAGCCCCAGCATTTT
TRBJ2-2 | TRBD2 | TRBV11-3 | NA | CASSLNFWLAGGNTGELFF | TGTGCCAGCAGCTTAAATTTTTGGCTAGCGGGAGGAAACACCGGGGAGCTGTTTTTT
TRBJ1-2 | TRBD1 | TRBV20-1 | few | CSARQGLSPGYTF | TGCAGTGCCAGACAGGGTTTGTCGCCTGGCTACACCTTC
TRBJ2-3 | TRBD2 | TRBV10-2 | NA | CASLYLTSGPSRNTQYF | TGCGCCAGCCTCTATTTGACTAGCGGCCCCTCACGAAATACGCAGTATTTT
TRBJ1-1 | TRBD1 | TRBV10-1 | NA | CASSQDRGGTEAFF | TGCGCCAGCAGCCAGGACAGGGGCGGTACTGAAGCTTTCTTT
TRBJ2-5 | TRBD2 | TRBV30 | NA | CAWSGQAGGQETQYF | TGTGCCTGGAGTGGACAAGCGGGGGGACAAGAGACCCAGTACTTC
TRBJ1-4 | NA | TRBV20-1 | NA | CSAKAGATDQTNEKLFF | TGCAGTGCTAAAGCCGGGGCAACAGACCAAACTAATGAAAAACTGTTTTTT
TRBJ1-1 | TRBD1 | TRBV11-2 | NA | CARTIQGTEAFF | TGTGCCAGGACTATACAGGGGACTGAAGCTTTCTTT
TRBJ1-5 | NA | TRBV20-1 | NA | CSARRQPNSNQPQHF | TGCAGTGCTAGACGACAGCCCAATAGCAATCAGCCCCAGCATTTT
TRBJ2-5 | NA | TRBV12-3/TRBV12-4 | NA | CASHPGPRETQYF | TGTGCCAGCCACCCGGGACCCAGGGAGACCCAGTACTTC
TRBJ2-1 | NA | TRBV7-9 | NA | CASSLEVVNEQFF | TGTGCCAGCAGCTTAGAAGTGGTGAATGAGCAGTTCTTC
TRBJ2-7 | NA | TRBV7-3 | NA | CASSLQYEQYF | TGTGCCAGCAGCTTACAGTACGAGCAGTACTTC
TRBJ1-1 | NA | TRBV11-2 | NA | CASSLWRGNTEAFF | TGTGCCAGCAGCTTATGGCGGGGGAACACTGAAGCTTTCTTT
TRBJ2-7 | NA | TRBV5-1 | NA | CASRILGGPYEQYF | TGCGCCAGCCGTATACTGGGCGGCCCCTACGAGCAGTACTTC
TRBJ1-2 | NA | TRBV24-1 | few | CATSDNDGYTF | TGTGCCACCAGTGATAATGATGGCTACACCTTC
TRBJ2-7 | TRBD2 | TRBV11-2 | few | CASSPTSGVRYEQYF | TGTGCCAGCAGCCCGACTAGCGGGGTACGCTACGAGCAGTACTTC
TRBJ2-3 | NA | TRBV10-3 | NA | CAISESRGFTDTQYF | TGTGCCATCAGTGAGTCACGAGGGTTCACAGATACGCAGTATTTT
TRBJ1-5 | NA | TRBV6-2/TRBV6-3 | medium-sized | CASKPETPGNQPQHF | TGTGCCAGCAAACCCGAAACACCGGGGAATCAGCCCCAGCATTTT
TRBJ2-5 | TRBD1 | TRBV20-1 | NA | CSARDWTGETQYF | TGCAGTGCTAGAGATTGGACAGGGGAGACCCAGTACTTC
TRBJ2-5 | TRBD2 | TRBV7-2 | few | CATQNLGLAEETQYF | TGTGCCACCCAGAACCTGGGACTAGCGGAAGAGACCCAGTACTTC
TRBJ1-5 | NA | TRBV19 | NA | CASSIGKGRSNQPQHF | TGTGCCAGTAGTATAGGGAAGGGACGTAGCAATCAGCCCCAGCATTTT
TRBJ1-1 | TRBD1 | TRBV19 | NA | CASAWTGGPEAFF | TGTGCCAGCGCGTGGACAGGGGGACCTGAAGCTTTCTTT
TRBJ1-5 | NA | TRBV6-1 | NA | CASSVFAQPQHF | TGTGCCAGCAGTGTATTCGCTCAGCCCCAGCATTTT
TRBJ2-7 | TRBD2 | TRBV24-1 | NA | CATSGGAGGPVEQYF | TGTGCCACCAGTGGTGGGGCGGGAGGGCCCGTCGAGCAGTACTTC
TRBJ2-4 | NA | TRBV28 | NA | CASVQGGGAKNIQYF | TGTGCCAGCGTTCAGGGTGGGGGGGCCAAAAACATTCAGTACTTC
TRBJ2-3 | TRBD1 | TRBV10-3 | few | CATGQGRTDTQYF | TGTGCCACGGGACAGGGGCGCACAGATACGCAGTATTTT
TRBJ2-7 | NA | TRBV7-8 | NA | CASRATGSEQYF | TGTGCCAGCAGGGCTACTGGAAGCGAGCAGTACTTC
TRBJ2-1 | TRBD2 | TRBV6-5 | NA | CASSYSAGDYNEQFF | TGTGCCAGCAGTTACTCTGCGGGGGATTACAATGAGCAGTTCTTC
TRBJ2-1 | TRBD2 | TRBV12-3/TRBV12-4 | NA | CASSPRLEREASNEQFF | TGTGCCAGCAGTCCACGTCTGGAGCGGGAGGCCTCCAATGAGCAGTTCTTC
TRBJ2-3 | NA | TRBV30 | once | CAWAASTDTQYF | TGTGCCTGGGCCGCCAGCACAGATACGCAGTATTTT
TRBJ2-7 | TRBD2 | TRBV7-7 | NA | CASSPGGSRSYEQYF | TGTGCTAGCAGCCCGGGAGGGTCCAGATCCTACGAGCAGTACTTC
TRBJ2-5 | TRBD2 | TRBV5-1 | NA | CASSLSRLASQETQYF | TGCGCCAGCAGCTTAAGTCGACTAGCGAGTCAAGAGACCCAGTACTTC
TRBJ2-3 | NA | TRBV5-1 | NA | CASSLDGATSTDTQYF | TGCGCCAGCAGCTTGGATGGCGCTACGAGCACAGATACGCAGTATTTT
TRBJ1-6 | NA | TRBV20-1 | NA | CSARGSRDNSPLHF | TGCAGTGCTAGAGGCTCCCGCGATAATTCACCCCTCCACTTT
TRBJ1-1 | NA | TRBV25-1 | once | CASSEMKGLTEAFF | TGTGCCAGCAGTGAAATGAAAGGTTTAACTGAAGCTTTCTTT
TRBJ1-5 | TRBD1 | TRBV20-1 | few | CSARIDRGYGQPQHF | TGCAGTGCTAGGATAGACAGGGGTTATGGCCAGCCCCAGCATTTT
TRBJ2-3 | NA | TRBV27 | NA | CASSLQGGFTDTQYF | TGTGCCAGCAGTCTACAAGGGGGGTTTACAGATACGCAGTATTTT
TRBJ1-2 | NA | TRBV6-2/TRBV6-3 | NA | CASSYGGSLGGYTF | TGTGCCAGCAGTTACGGCGGCAGTCTCGGAGGCTACACCTTC